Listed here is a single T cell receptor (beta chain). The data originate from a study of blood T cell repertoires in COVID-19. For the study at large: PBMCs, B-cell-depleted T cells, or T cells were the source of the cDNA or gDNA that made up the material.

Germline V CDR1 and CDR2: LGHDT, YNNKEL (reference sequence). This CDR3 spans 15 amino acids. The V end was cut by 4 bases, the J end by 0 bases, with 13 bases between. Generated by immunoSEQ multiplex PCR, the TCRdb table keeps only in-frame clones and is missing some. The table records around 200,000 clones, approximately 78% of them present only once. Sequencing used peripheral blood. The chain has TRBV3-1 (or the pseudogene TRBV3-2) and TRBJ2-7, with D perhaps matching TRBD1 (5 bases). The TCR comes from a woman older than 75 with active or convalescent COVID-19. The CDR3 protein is CASSPQDRSSYEQYF. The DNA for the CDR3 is TGTGCCAGCAGCCCACAGGACCGAAGCTCCTACGAGCAGTACTTC.